What follows are 29 T cell receptor beta chains derived from one specimen sequenced in a study of T-cell reconstitution after alpha-beta-depleted transplantation in children (dated by TCRdb to the mid-2010s). Read against the paper, the sample's treatment or condition label means: allogeneic hematopoietic cell transplantation with graft depleted of TCRalphabeta T cells and CD19 B cells. Preparation of the library involved PCR. Sequencing used an Illumina HiSeq 2500. To normalize quantification of the TCRbeta repertoire, the TCR libraries were built with molecular barcoding that relied on unique molecular identifiers. The public reads were run again by TCRdb, first through fastp at Q25 and then through MiXCR, and only productive beta chains were kept. For every CDR3 protein sequence, its rows merge into one entry that carries the most common genes and DNA. The sample table lists more than 85,000 distinct CDR3 sequences, over 6% of them with a count of one. The top ten constitute around 17% of the sample.

This specimen consisted of PBMCs, obtained before TCRalphabeta/CD19-depleted stem cell transplant. Receptors originate from a boy between 2 and 10 years old with acute lymphoblastic leukemia, due to receive a stem cell transplant.

A few counts support this clonotype. The CDR3 sequence: CASSKGGTEAFF. The CDR3 DNA reads as TGTGCCAGCAGCAAAGGGGGCACTGAAGCTTTCTTT. The J gene is TRBJ1-1, the V gene TRBV21-1. TRBV21-1 is a pseudogene locus. The CDR3 contains 12 residues.

This clonotype was observed a few times. The rearrangement links TRBV14 to TRBJ1-1; 8 bases fit TRBD1. CDR3 size: 16 residues. V lost 2 bases and J lost 4; bases outside the gene matches: 9. Germline V gives CDR1 SGHDN, CDR2 FVKESK. The CDR3 DNA reads TGTGCCAGCAGCCAACAGACCCAGGGGGCGAGCACTGAAGCTTTCTTT. Its translation is CASSQQTQGASTEAFF.

The chain employs TRBV20-1 and TRBJ1-1; D ambiguous. The CDR3 totals 17 residues. The germline V and J ends were trimmed by 0 bases and 1 base, with 18 bases remaining between them. CDR1 is DFQATT and CDR2 is SNEGSKA in the germline V gene (reference sequence). CDR3 sequence reads: CSARDFSLKEGNTEAFF. Written as DNA, the CDR3 is TGCAGTGCTAGAGATTTTAGCCTCAAGGAAGGGAACACTGAAGCTTTCTTT.

In this sample, this clonotype turned up a few times. V gene TRBV5-8 combines with J gene TRBJ2-7; possible D gene TRBD2, 7 bases. This CDR3 has 15 residues. V dropped 5 bases and J dropped 1 base, with 16 bases sitting between them. Germline V gene data show CDR1 as SGHTS and CDR2 as YDEGEE. The CDR3 coding sequence is TGTGCCAGCAGTTCTGGAGGGGGACTATCCTACGAGCAGTACTTC. Translated, it gives CASSSGGGLSYEQYF.

The sample holds many counts of this clonotype. V gene TRBV28 combines with J gene TRBJ1-2; TRBD1 aligns across 7 bases. The junction had 6 bases not matched to a gene; V was cut back by 6 bases and J by 2 bases. CDR1 is MDHEN, CDR2 SYDVKM, per germline. The CDR3 length is 14 residues. The CDR3 is CASRYRGRNYGYTF. The CDR3 DNA reads TGTGCCAGCAGATACAGGGGCCGAAACTATGGCTACACCTTC.

This clonotype was observed a handful of times. The chain links TRBV4-2 to TRBJ2-7; 10 nucleotides align to TRBD1. The CDR3 sequence is 15 residues long. Trimming took 3 bases from V and 2 from J; bases not matched to a gene: 4. The germline gives CDR1 LGHNA, CDR2 YNFKEQ. The DNA of the CDR3 is TGTGCCAGCAGCCAGGCAGGACAGGGGGCCTACGAGCAGTACTTC. As protein: CASSQAGQGAYEQYF.

This clonotype was observed many times. The chain couples TRBV27 to TRBJ2-2; 7 positions agree with TRBD1. Germline CDR1 reads MNHEY; CDR2 reads SMNVEV (reference sequence). The CDR3 is 14 amino acids. Germline trimming cut 5 bases from V and 7 bases from J; bases unmatched to any gene: 7. DNA of the CDR3: TGTGCCAGCAGTCTTACAGGGGTAGGCGGGGAGCTGTTTTTT. This encodes CASSLTGVGGELFF.

The chain has TRBV20-1 and TRBJ2-3, with D unresolved. Trimming cost V 0 bases and J 5 bases, with 9 bases left between them. Germline V gene sequence: CDR1 DFQATT, CDR2 SNEGSKA (reference sequence). This CDR3 has 13 residues. The CDR3 DNA follows: TGCAGTGCTAGAGATCCCCAGCTAGATACGCAGTATTTT. Amino acid sequence: CSARDPQLDTQYF.

This clonotype was found many times. The rearrangement joins TRBV5-1 to TRBJ2-2, with D perhaps matching TRBD1 (6 bases). The germline CDR1 and CDR2 sequences are SGHRS and YFSETQ. Trimming removed 0 bases at V and 0 bases at J, with 9 bases between. The CDR3 sequence is 16 residues long. CDR3 coding DNA: TGCGCCAGCAGCTTGGTCAGGGGTCCGAACACCGGGGAGCTGTTTTTT. This encodes CASSLVRGPNTGELFF.

The sample holds a few counts of this clonotype. The genes are TRBV7-8 and TRBJ2-3; the match to TRBD1 covers 12 bases. There are 16 residues in the CDR3. The trim removed 5 bases at V and 5 bases at J, leaving 8 bases unmatched. CDR1 and CDR2 from the germline V gene are SGHVS and FQNEAQ. CDR3 nucleotides: TGTGCCAGCAGCCCCCGGGACAGGGGGCATAAAGATACGCAGTATTTT. Translation: CASSPRDRGHKDTQYF.

This clonotype was seen at least ten times. This sequence joins TRBV20-1 and TRBJ1-2; D uncertain. The germline V and J ends were trimmed by 0 bases and 6 bases, with 2 bases remaining between them. CDR1 DFQATT and CDR2 SNEGSKA come from the germline V gene (reference sequence). The length of the CDR3 is 10 residues. The CDR3 sequence is CSARDNGYTF. For the CDR3, the DNA is TGCAGTGCTAGAGATAATGGCTACACCTTC.

The genes are TRBV29-1 and TRBJ2-1; 7 positions match TRBD1. J gave up 7 bases and V 6 bases, and 9 bases lay outside the gene matches. In germline, CDR1 is SQVTM, CDR2 ANQGSEA. The length of the CDR3 is 13 residues. CDR3 DNA sequence: TGCAGCGTAGCAACCGGGACAGCTAATGAGCAGTTCTTC. It specifies CSVATGTANEQFF.

The J gene is TRBJ2-1, the V gene TRBV7-2, with 11 bases fitting TRBD2. CDR1 is SGHTA and CDR2 is FQGNSA in the germline V gene. The CDR3 has 14 residues. V was clipped by 5 bases and J by 8 bases; unmatched bases: 5. CDR3: CASSPTGLADEQFF. The DNA for the CDR3 is TGTGCCAGCAGCCCGACGGGACTAGCGGATGAGCAGTTCTTC.

There are many counts of this clonotype. The chain links TRBV7-2 to TRBJ2-1; D is ambiguous. CDR3 length: 14 amino acids. Between the trimmed V and J ends, which lost 5 bases and 8 bases, there was a span of 16 bases. Per the germline V gene, CDR1 is SGHTA and CDR2 is FQGNSA. The CDR3 spells CASSPAPAWDEQFF. In DNA form, the CDR3 reads TGTGCCAGCAGCCCCGCCCCCGCGTGGGATGAGCAGTTCTTC.

This clonotype appeared many times. The chain is built from TRBV2 and TRBJ2-3, with D possibly TRBD2 on 5 matching bases. CDR3 size: 12 residues. Trimming left V 3 bases short and J 7 bases short, with 8 bases between. Germline V gene sequence: CDR1 SNHLY, CDR2 FYNNEI. This CDR3 reads CASSDLGNTQYF. The CDR3 region has the DNA TGTGCCAGCAGTGATCTCGGGAATACGCAGTATTTT.

This clonotype was observed many times. This chain links TRBV5-8 with TRBJ2-2, with no clear D. Germline CDR1 and CDR2: SGHTS and YDEGEE. Trimming pared 5 bases from V and 1 base from J, leaving 6 bases between. The CDR3 runs to 13 residues. The DNA for the CDR3 is TGTGCCAGCAGTTGGCAGAACACCGGGGAGCTGTTTTTT. It yields the protein CASSWQNTGELFF.

In its sample, this clonotype was seen many times. J is TRBJ1-1 and V is TRBV9; D is perhaps TRBD1 (5 bases). Germline CDR1 SGDLS, CDR2 YYNGEE. The CDR3 runs to 14 residues. V lost 0 bases to trimming and J lost 4 bases, with 10 bases between them. The CDR3 nucleotides are TGTGCCAGCAGCGTAGAAGTGGGGGGCACTGAAGCTTTCTTT. This translates into CASSVEVGGTEAFF.

This clonotype was seen at least ten times. The chain combines TRBV7-6 with TRBJ2-1; perhaps TRBD1 as D (5 bases). Germline CDR1 and CDR2: SGHVS and FNYEAQ. V lost 5 bases to trimming and J lost 2 bases, with 16 bases between them. The CDR3 has 16 amino acids. CDR3 protein: CASSPSAPGPYNEQFF. CDR3 DNA sequence: TGTGCCAGCAGCCCGTCTGCCCCAGGGCCCTACAATGAGCAGTTCTTC.

Sample share makes this clonotype medium-sized. The chain has TRBV25-1 and TRBJ2-2, with a possible D match to TRBD2 (5 bases). The CDR3 has 14 residues. Germline V gene data show CDR1 as MGHDK and CDR2 as SYGVNS. V was pared by 4 bases and J by 5 bases, with 11 bases between. The CDR3 loop is CASSAEGGTGELFF. CDR3 DNA: TGTGCCAGCAGTGCCGAAGGCGGGACCGGGGAGCTGTTTTTT.

This clonotype was observed many times. The chain uses TRBV28 and TRBJ2-7; tentatively, D is TRBD1 (6 bases). The germline V and J ends were trimmed by 5 bases and 1 base, with 9 bases remaining between them. Germline CDR1 is MDHEN and CDR2 is SYDVKM. There are 13 residues in the CDR3. As DNA, the CDR3 is TGTGCCAGCAGTCCCGGACAGTCCTACGAGCAGTACTTC. Its protein is CASSPGQSYEQYF.

This clonotype was observed a handful of times. The CDR3 sequence is CASSRNRLAGTQTQYF. CDR3 bases: TGCGCCAGCAGCAGAAACCGCTTAGCGGGGACACAGACCCAGTACTTC. The chain combines TRBV5-1 with TRBJ2-5, with 8 bases aligning to TRBD2. The germline V gene encodes CDR1 SGHRS and CDR2 YFSETQ. V was pared by 4 bases and J by 6 bases, with 14 bases of the junction left unmatched. The length of the CDR3 is 16 residues.

The V gene is TRBV6-5, the J gene TRBJ2-3; TRBD2 matches 8 bases. The CDR3 has 16 amino acids. V shed 4 bases and J 7 bases; nucleotides not matched to a gene: 13. Germline values: CDR1 MNHEY, CDR2 SVGAGI. CDR3: CASSSHGLAATNTQYF. CDR3 nucleotide sequence: TGTGCCAGCAGTTCCCATGGACTAGCTGCTACGAATACGCAGTATTTT.

The chain combines TRBV20-1 with TRBJ1-2; perhaps TRBD1 as D (5 bases). The CDR3 extends over 13 amino acids. Trimming took off 3 bases at V and 6 bases at J, with 14 bases between the two ends. Germline assignment: CDR1 DFQATT and CDR2 SNEGSKA (reference sequence). The CDR3, as DNA: TGCAGTGCTAGGGGGATGGGGGTCCATGGCTACACCTTC. Encoded protein: CSARGMGVHGYTF.

The chain has TRBV20-1 and TRBJ2-2; TRBD1 matches at 8 bases. CDR1 DFQATT and CDR2 SNEGSKA come from the germline V gene (reference sequence). The CDR3 sequence is 14 residues long. The V and J ends lost 4 bases and 5 bases, in that order; junction bases with no gene match: 6. The chain's CDR3 is CSAIRTGLTGELFF. The CDR3 DNA follows: TGCAGTGCTATCCGGACAGGGTTGACCGGGGAGCTGTTTTTT.

This clonotype was found many times. This chain connects TRBV4-2 to TRBJ1-2; D not certain. The length of the CDR3 is 14 residues. The V gene lost 1 base and the J gene lost 1 base, with 7 bases spanning the gap. The germline V gene encodes CDR1 LGHNA and CDR2 YNFKEQ. The CDR3 loop reads CASSQGPLNYGYTF. In DNA, the CDR3 is TGTGCCAGCAGCCAAGGACCGCTTAACTATGGCTACACCTTC.

In this sample, this clonotype turned up many times. The V gene is TRBV12-3 or TRBV12-4, the J gene TRBJ2-1, with 8 bases identical to TRBD2. The CDR3 covers 15 residues. Losses at the gene ends were 7 bases for V and 6 bases for J; bases not matched to a gene: 11. CDR3 sequence (DNA): TGTGCCAGCATACGGGGGGGAATCGGGTTCAATGAGCAGTTCTTC. Its protein is CASIRGGIGFNEQFF.

This clonotype was counted only a few times. This CDR3 reads CASSRDRGTGELFF. CDR3 sequence (DNA): TGTGCCAGCAGCCGGGACAGGGGCACCGGGGAGCTGTTTTTT. The V gene is TRBV6-1, the J gene TRBJ2-2, with 10 bases fitting TRBD1. The germline CDR1 and CDR2 sequences are MNHNS and SASEGT. The length of the CDR3 is 14 residues. Losses at the gene ends were 6 bases for V and 4 bases for J; bases not matched to a gene: 2.

This clonotype was seen many times. The chain is built from TRBV5-1 and TRBJ1-2, with D uncertain. Trimming took off 0 bases at V and 10 bases at J, with 13 bases between the two ends. The CDR3 spans 13 residues. Germline values: CDR1 SGHRS, CDR2 YFSETQ. The chain's CDR3 is CASSLGAQLDYTF. The CDR3 coding sequence is TGCGCCAGCAGCTTGGGGGCCCAGTTGGACTACACCTTC.

The V gene is TRBV7-2, the J gene TRBJ1-2; possible D gene TRBD1, 5 bases. Looked up from germline, CDR1 is SGHTA and CDR2 is FQGNSA. The CDR3 covers 12 residues. Trimming removed 8 bases from V and 8 bases from J, with 15 bases in between. In DNA form, the CDR3 reads TGTGCCAGCGGGGCAGGGACTCGGGGCTACACCTTC. This translates into CASGAGTRGYTF.